These 22 T cell receptor beta chains share one sample of origin, sequenced in a study of CD8+CD57+ T cells in acquired aplastic anemia. TCR beta VDJ and CDR3 were profiled, and genomic DNA was the template. MiXCR, run by TCRdb on the reads, gives a single entry per CDR3 protein. The sample includes 150,000 to 200,000 distinct CDR3 sequences, 55% to 70% seen only once; the top ten take around 46%. Sequenced sample: sorted CD4+, CD8+, or CD8+CD57+ T cells (not recorded which) from PBMCs. The origin of the receptors is a human donor with severe aplastic anemia or a healthy control (not recorded which).

In its sample, this clonotype was seen once. The CDR3 DNA is TGTGCCAGCAGGGCCAGGGATGCAGCTTTCTTT. This encodes CASRARDAAFF. This sequence joins TRBV2 and TRBJ1-1, with D maybe TRBD1 (5 bases). Between the trimmed V and J ends, which lost 6 bases and 10 bases, there was a span of 12 bases. The CDR3 sequence is 11 residues long. Per the germline V gene, CDR1 is SNHLY and CDR2 is FYNNEI.

This clonotype was recorded at least ten times. The genes are TRBV7-9 and TRBJ2-3; D unclear. Trimming removed 4 bases at V and 2 bases at J, with 10 bases between. Germline-derived CDR1 and CDR2 are SEHNR and FQNEAQ (reference sequence). This CDR3 comprises 14 residues. The CDR3 sequence: CASSYYRFTDTQYF. In nucleotides, the CDR3 is TGTGCCAGCAGCTACTACAGATTCACAGATACGCAGTATTTT.

In its sample, this clonotype was seen many times. The chain uses TRBV27 and TRBJ1-6; D gene ambiguous. The CDR3 spans 15 residues. The V gene lost 5 bases and the J gene lost 0 bases, with 8 bases spanning the gap. Germline CDR1 MNHEY, CDR2 SMNVEV (reference sequence). The CDR3 reads CASSPQSSYNSPLHF. CDR3 nucleotides: TGTGCCAGCAGTCCACAGAGCTCCTATAATTCACCCCTCCACTTT.

This chain joins TRBV6-5 and TRBJ1-4; D is undetermined. V was cut by 6 bases and J by 6 bases, with 8 bases left in between. The CDR3 spans 12 residues. Germline assignment: CDR1 MNHEY and CDR2 SVGAGI. The CDR3 coding sequence is TGTGCCAGCAGGGGGAACGATGAAAAACTGTTTTTT. Translated, it gives CASRGNDEKLFF.

The V and J genes are TRBV6-5 and TRBJ1-2, with TRBD1 identical over 9 bases. The length of the CDR3 is 12 residues. The V gene end was trimmed by 4 bases and the J gene end by 8 bases; junction bases not matched to a gene: 2. Germline CDR1 and CDR2: MNHEY and SVGAGI. This CDR3 reads CASSFGTGGYTF. Written as DNA, the CDR3 is TGTGCCAGCAGTTTCGGGACAGGGGGCTACACCTTC.

The chain recombines TRBV2 with TRBJ2-5, with D uncertain. The CDR3 is made up of 14 amino acids. From germline, CDR1 is SNHLY and CDR2 FYNNEI. V shed 2 bases and J shed 5 bases, with 12 bases lying between them. CDR3 sequence reads: CASSERLGWETQYF. The CDR3, as DNA: TGTGCCAGCAGTGAAAGGTTAGGCTGGGAGACCCAGTACTTC.

The chain is built from TRBV28 and TRBJ1-1; D call uncertain. CDR1 is MDHEN and CDR2 is SYDVKM in the germline V gene. The CDR3 runs to 12 residues. Trimming shortened V by 5 bases and J by 11 bases, and 15 bases separated the two germline ends. In DNA form, the CDR3 reads TGTGCCAGCAGTCAACTACTTGGCGTGGCTTTCTTT. Protein: CASSQLLGVAFF.

This clonotype has only one observation. This chain's CDR3 is CASSAGTSGRQYF. CDR3 DNA sequence: TGTGCCAGCAGCGCCGGGACTAGCGGGAGGCAGTACTTC. V and J are TRBV9 and TRBJ2-7; 14 bases match TRBD2. J gave up 9 bases and V 3 bases, and 2 bases lay outside the gene matches. CDR3 size: 13 residues. In germline, CDR1 is SGDLS, CDR2 YYNGEE.

The chain uses TRBV29-1 and TRBJ2-3, with 7 bases that match TRBD1. The CDR3 extends over 14 amino acids. Trimming took 5 bases from V and 2 from J; bases not matched to a gene: 7. Germline V lookup: CDR1 SQVTM, CDR2 ANQGSEA. The CDR3 is CSVWGTGDTDTQYF. As DNA, the CDR3 is TGCAGCGTTTGGGGCACAGGGGACACAGATACGCAGTATTTT.

V and J are TRBV2 and TRBJ2-1; TRBD2 matches 9 bases. Per the germline V gene, CDR1 is SNHLY and CDR2 is FYNNEI. The CDR3 has 15 residues. J gave up 8 bases and V 1 base, and 6 bases lay outside the gene matches. For the CDR3, the DNA is TGTGCCAGCAGTGAAGGGCGGGGGGGCAACTATGAGCAGTTCTTC. Its translation: CASSEGRGGNYEQFF.

This clonotype was found many times. V gene TRBV10-3 combines with J gene TRBJ2-7; perhaps TRBD2 as D (6 bases). V gave up 3 bases and J gave up 0 bases, with 6 bases separating them. The V gene's germline CDR1 is ENHRY and CDR2 SYGVKD. This CDR3 contains 13 residues. The CDR3 DNA sequence: TGTGCCATCAGTGACGGGAGCTCCTACGAGCAGTACTTC. Amino acid sequence: CAISDGSSYEQYF.

In DNA form, the CDR3 reads TGCAGCGTTGAAGCTGCGAACACCGGGGAGCTGTTTTTT. Protein sequence: CSVEAANTGELFF. The V gene is TRBV29-1, the J gene TRBJ2-2; D not certain. CDR1 is SQVTM, CDR2 ANQGSEA, per germline. CDR3 length: 13 residues. Trimming removed 1 base at V and 0 bases at J, with 3 bases between.

This clonotype came up once. The CDR3 loop is CASSLSSGGYEQYF. CDR3 sequence (DNA): TGTGCCAGCAGCTTATCAAGCGGGGGGTACGAGCAGTACTTC. This rearrangement joins TRBV7-2 to TRBJ2-7, with 9 bases matching TRBD2. The CDR3 contains 14 residues. CDR1 is SGHTA and CDR2 is FQGNSA in the germline V gene. V gave up 2 bases and J gave up 4 bases; unmatched junction bases: 3.

This clonotype turned up a few times. The CDR3 protein is CSATLSGQGGAFYEQYF. CDR3 coding DNA: TGCAGTGCTACGCTTTCGGGACAGGGGGGTGCATTCTACGAGCAGTACTTC. The gene calls are TRBV20-1 and TRBJ2-7, with 11 bases that match TRBD1. This CDR3 is built from 17 residues. The germline gives CDR1 DFQATT, CDR2 SNEGSKA (reference sequence). The ends lost 4 bases at V and 3 bases at J; junction bases unmatched: 14.

This rearrangement joins TRBV20-1 to TRBJ1-1; D unresolved. Germline assignment: CDR1 DFQATT and CDR2 SNEGSKA (reference sequence). Trimming took off 3 bases at V and 5 bases at J, with 10 bases between the two ends. This CDR3 region has 12 residues. The CDR3 DNA sequence: TGCAGTGCTAGGGACTTCGGGACTGAAGCTTTCTTT. Translating it yields CSARDFGTEAFF.

This clonotype was picked up a small number of times. It may be a read error: a sequence one base away is much more abundant. The V and J genes are TRBV5-1 and TRBJ2-1, with a weak D call TRBD2 (6 bases). CDR1 and CDR2 from the germline V gene are SGHRS and YFSETQ. CDR3 length: 16 amino acids. The CDR3 nucleotides read TGCGCCAGCATCATGCAGGGTGGGGGGATTTACAATGAGCAGCTCTTC. Translation gives CASIMQGGGIYNEQLF.

This clonotype was counted at least ten times. The gene calls are TRBV11-3 and TRBJ2-5; 11 nucleotides align to TRBD1. This CDR3 has 20 residues. J lost 4 bases, V lost 0 bases, and 16 bases had no gene match. CDR1 SGHNT and CDR2 YENEEA come from the germline V gene. CDR3 loop: CASSLDLRTGGPLRGETQYF. CDR3 sequence (DNA): TGTGCCAGCAGCTTAGATCTCCGGACAGGGGGCCCCTTACGGGGAGAGACCCAGTACTTC.

In its sample, this clonotype was seen once. The chain has TRBV2 and TRBJ2-7, with 10 bases lining up with TRBD2. Germline values: CDR1 SNHLY, CDR2 FYNNEI. CDR3 length: 15 residues. V shed 3 bases, J shed 3 bases, and the junction held 5 bases outside the gene matches. The CDR3 spells CASSDELAGIYEQYF. The CDR3 region has the DNA TGTGCCAGCAGTGATGAACTAGCGGGAATCTACGAGCAGTACTTC.

The chain's CDR3 is CASSLERGGNTEAFF. CDR3 sequence (DNA): TGTGCCAGCAGCTTAGAGCGGGGGGGAAACACTGAAGCTTTCTTT. The chain is built from TRBV7-9 and TRBJ1-1; D possibly corresponds to TRBD1 (5 bases). Between the trimmed V and J ends, which lost 1 base and 2 bases, there was a span of 11 bases. The V gene's germline CDR1 is SEHNR and CDR2 FQNEAQ (reference sequence). This CDR3 comprises 15 residues.

This rearrangement joins TRBV9 to TRBJ1-1; D may be TRBD1 (5 bases). V lost 0 bases and J 1 base, leaving 10 bases between the germline ends. Germline V lookup: CDR1 SGDLS, CDR2 YYNGEE. The CDR3 has 15 amino acids. CDR3 sequence: CASSVGQSRNTEAFF. The CDR3 nucleotides read TGTGCCAGCAGCGTAGGACAGTCCCGGAACACTGAAGCTTTCTTT.

The rearrangement uses TRBV19 and TRBJ2-7, with TRBD2 matching over 8 bases. The CDR3 is 13 residues long. Germline lookup yields CDR1 LNHDA and CDR2 SQIVND (reference sequence). V shed 10 bases and J 4 bases; nucleotides not matched to a gene: 9. Here the CDR3 DNA reads TGTGCCACCGGAGGGACTAGTATGTACGAGCAGTACTTC. It encodes CATGGTSMYEQYF.

In the case of this clonotype: This may stem from a read error, because a much larger clone lies one nucleotide away. The rearrangement joins TRBV7-9 to TRBJ2-7; no firm D call. CDR1 and CDR2 from the germline V gene are SEHNR and FQNEAQ (reference sequence). This CDR3 spans 13 amino acids. The CDR3: CTSSSGPSREQYF. CDR3 nucleotides: TGTACCAGCAGCTCGGGCCCCTCGAGGGAGCAGTACTTC.